What follows is one TCR beta chain and its context. What it binds is not known. After isolation, RNA underwent reverse transcription to generate cDNA as the sequencing template. Profiled with immunoSEQ multiplex PCR; TCRdb holds only in-frame clones, not every one. The sample has 87,000 or so clones; 60% to 80% are singletons. These data come from a study of CD8+ T cells in alopecia areata. Study-wide background: Treated patients were scored for severity by percent of scalp affected.

Noted treatment: oral pan-JAK inhibitor, 5-10 mg twice daily. V was cut by 2 bases and J by 4 bases, with 8 bases left in between. The CDR3 totals 13 residues. CDR1 and CDR2 from the germline V gene are MNHEY and SMNVEV (reference sequence). Study results and caveats: With just one nonresponder, it is still uncertain whether baseline CD8+ expansion relates to response.

The J gene is TRBJ1-1, the V gene TRBV27, with a weak D call TRBD1 (5 bases). Sequenced here: CD8+ T cells sorted from blood, sampled at approximately week 45, from a patient treated with tofacitinib. This TCR came from a human donor with alopecia areata. The CDR3 here is CASSLTQGTEAFF. As DNA, the CDR3 is TGTGCCAGCAGTTTAACCCAGGGCACTGAAGCTTTCTTT.